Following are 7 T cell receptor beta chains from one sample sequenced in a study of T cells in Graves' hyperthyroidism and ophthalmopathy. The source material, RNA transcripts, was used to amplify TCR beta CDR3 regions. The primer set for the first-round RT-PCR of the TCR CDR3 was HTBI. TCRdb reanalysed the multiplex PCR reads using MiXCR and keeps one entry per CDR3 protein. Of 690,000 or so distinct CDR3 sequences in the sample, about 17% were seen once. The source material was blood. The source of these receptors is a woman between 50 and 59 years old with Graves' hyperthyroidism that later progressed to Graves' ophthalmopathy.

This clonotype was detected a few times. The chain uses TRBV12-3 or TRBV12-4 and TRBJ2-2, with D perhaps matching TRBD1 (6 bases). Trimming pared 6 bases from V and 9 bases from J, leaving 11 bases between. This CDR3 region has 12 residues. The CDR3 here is CASSYTGRELFF. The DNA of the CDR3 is TGTGCCAGCAGCTACACAGGGAGGGAGCTGTTTTTT.

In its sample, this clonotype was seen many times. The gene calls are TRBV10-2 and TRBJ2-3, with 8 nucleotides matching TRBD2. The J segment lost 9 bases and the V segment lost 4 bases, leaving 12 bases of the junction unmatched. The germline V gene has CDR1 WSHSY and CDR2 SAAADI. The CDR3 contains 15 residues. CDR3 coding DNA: TGCGCCAGCAGTGCGTCGGGACTAGTTGAGATAACGCAGTATTTT. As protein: CASSASGLVEITQYF.

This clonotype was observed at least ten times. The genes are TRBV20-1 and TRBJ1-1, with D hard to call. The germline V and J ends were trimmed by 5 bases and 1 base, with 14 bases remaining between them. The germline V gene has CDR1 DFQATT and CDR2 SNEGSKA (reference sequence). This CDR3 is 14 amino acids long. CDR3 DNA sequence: TGCAGTGCTCACTCTTCGATTCCGAACACTGAAGCTTTCTTT. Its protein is CSAHSSIPNTEAFF.

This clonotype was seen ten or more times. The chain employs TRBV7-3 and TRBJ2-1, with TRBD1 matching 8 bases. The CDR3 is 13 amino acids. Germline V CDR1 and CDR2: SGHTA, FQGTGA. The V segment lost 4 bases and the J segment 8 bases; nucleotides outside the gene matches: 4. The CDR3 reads CASSSGQGDEQFF. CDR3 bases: TGTGCCAGCAGCTCCGGACAGGGAGATGAGCAGTTCTTC.

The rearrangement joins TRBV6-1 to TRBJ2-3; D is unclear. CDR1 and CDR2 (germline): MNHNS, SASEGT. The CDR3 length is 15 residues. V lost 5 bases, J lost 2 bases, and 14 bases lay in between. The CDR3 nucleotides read TGTGCCAGCAGTCCCGCACAAGGATTCACAGATACGCAGTATTTT. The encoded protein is CASSPAQGFTDTQYF.

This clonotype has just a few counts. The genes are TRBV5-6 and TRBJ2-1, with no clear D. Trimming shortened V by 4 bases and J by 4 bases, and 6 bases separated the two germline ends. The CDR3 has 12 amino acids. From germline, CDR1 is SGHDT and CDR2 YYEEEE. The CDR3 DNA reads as TGTGCCAGCAGCGCCCCTTACAATGAGCAGTTCTTC. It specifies CASSAPYNEQFF.

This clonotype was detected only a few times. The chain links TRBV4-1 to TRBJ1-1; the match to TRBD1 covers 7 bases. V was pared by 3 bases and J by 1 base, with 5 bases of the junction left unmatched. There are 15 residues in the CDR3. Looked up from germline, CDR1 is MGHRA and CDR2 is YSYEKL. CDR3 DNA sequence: TGCGCCAGCAGCCAGAGAGGGACAGCGAACACTGAAGCTTTCTTT. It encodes CASSQRGTANTEAFF.